These 17 T cell receptor beta chains were all obtained from the same sample, sequenced in a study of T cell repertoires in cytomegalovirus infection. MiXCR was run by TCRdb on the reads, yielding one entry per CDR3 protein. Here the sample spans about a million distinct CDR3 sequences, roughly 30% being singletons. These receptors' antigens are unknown. Sequencing was performed on cultured CD8+ T cells from PBMCs, taken from culture after CMV antigen stimulation. All receptors come from a human donor in good health (CMV status not recorded). Some clones in this sample may be carry-over from other donors' samples.

This clonotype was recorded a few times. The J gene is TRBJ2-7, the V gene TRBV12-3 or TRBV12-4; 7 nucleotides agree with TRBD1. V gave up 0 bases and J gave up 2 bases; unmatched junction bases: 13. The CDR3 extends over 18 amino acids. CDR3 DNA sequence: TGTGCCAGCAGTTTAGCTCGGAGAGGTCAGGGGGTGGCCTACGAGCAGTACTTC. Translated, it gives CASSLARRGQGVAYEQYF.

This clonotype was seen ten or more times. This chain joins TRBV7-8 and TRBJ1-2, with D tentatively TRBD1 (5 bases). CDR3 length: 18 amino acids. V was shortened by 0 bases and J by 3 bases, with 20 bases between the two germline ends. The germline V gene has CDR1 SGHVS and CDR2 FQNEAQ. The CDR3 region is CASSLAGAGLPSYYGYTF. The CDR3 bases are TGTGCCAGCAGCTTAGCGGGAGCGGGGCTGCCAAGCTACTATGGCTACACCTTC.

The CDR3 coding sequence is TGTGCCAGCAGGATGGCACCGAACACTGAAGCTTTCTTT. Translated, it gives CASRMAPNTEAFF. The rearrangement links TRBV14 to TRBJ1-1; D ambiguous. CDR1 SGHDN and CDR2 FVKESK come from the germline V gene. V was clipped by 6 bases and J by 1 base, with 9 bases between them. The length of the CDR3 is 13 residues. The complete variable domain, with remaining parts taken from reference TRBV14 and TRBJ1-1, reads EAGVTQFPSHSVIEKGQTVTLRCDPISGHDNLYWYRRVMGKEIKFLLHFVKESKQDESGMPNNRFLAERTGGTYSTLKVQPAELEDSGVYFCASRMAPNTEAFFGQGTRLTVV.

This clonotype has more than one count but fewer than ten. Compared with germline, one end of the junction differs, possibly owing to a read error. This chain links TRBV25-1 with TRBJ2-4; the D gene could be TRBD1 or TRBD2 (6 bases each). The CDR3 length is 13 residues. Germline CDR1 MGHDK, CDR2 SYGVNS. The CDR3 protein is CASSVGGQNVQYF. The CDR3, as DNA: TGTGCCAGCAGTGTTGGGGGGCAAAACGTTCAGTACTTC.

The V and J genes are TRBV23-1 and TRBJ2-7; weak D call: TRBD1 (6 bases). TRBV23-1 is filed as an ORF, its function uncertain. The CDR3 consists of 14 residues. V was clipped by 0 bases and J by 5 bases, with 11 bases between them. This CDR3 reads CASSQSNRVHEQYV. CDR3 in DNA: TGCGCCAGCAGTCAATCGAACAGGGTGCACGAGCAGTACGTC.

The rearrangement links TRBV5-8 to TRBJ2-1; D is undetermined. V was clipped by 9 bases and J by 5 bases, with 9 bases between them. Germline loops: CDR1 SGHTS, CDR2 YDEGEE. The CDR3 totals 11 residues. The CDR3 region is CAIPRDNEQFF. In nucleotides, the CDR3 is TGTGCCATCCCAAGGGACAATGAGCAGTTCTTC.

This rearrangement joins TRBV7-3 to TRBJ1-1, with a possible D match to TRBD1 (5 bases). V lost 2 bases to trimming and J lost 1 base, with 14 bases between them. The CDR3 contains 16 residues. Germline lookup yields CDR1 SGHTA and CDR2 FQGTGA. The CDR3 DNA is TGTGCCAGCAGCTTAGGGGGGAGCGGTCCGAACACTGAAGCTTTCTTT. It codes for CASSLGGSGPNTEAFF.

The rearrangement links TRBV25-1 to TRBJ2-1, with 14 bases matching TRBD2. J gave up 0 bases and V 4 bases, and 8 bases lay outside the gene matches. The germline V gene encodes CDR1 MGHDK and CDR2 SYGVNS. CDR3 length equals 19 residues. This CDR3 is CASSAPGLAGVSSYNEQFF. DNA for the CDR3: TGTGCCAGCAGTGCTCCGGGACTAGCGGGGGTCAGCTCCTACAATGAGCAGTTCTTC.

This clonotype has just one count. The chain joins TRBV5-4 to TRBJ2-3; D unclear. The germline gives CDR1 SGHNT, CDR2 YYREEE (reference sequence). This CDR3 region has 14 residues. The V gene lost 2 bases and the J gene lost 2 bases, with 9 bases spanning the gap. Written as DNA, the CDR3 is TGTGCCAGCAGCTTTGAACATCTCACAGATACGCAGTATTTT. Translation gives CASSFEHLTDTQYF.

This clonotype was recorded a few times. This chain joins TRBV7-6 and TRBJ1-1, with D perhaps TRBD1 (5 bases). The CDR3 is 14 amino acids. With 5 bases removed from V and 5 bases from J, the gap between germline ends came to 15 bases. The germline CDR1 and CDR2 sequences are SGHVS and FNYEAQ. As DNA, the CDR3 is TGTGCCAGCAGCCCGGGGGGGTTGAGAACTGAAGCTTTCTTT. It encodes CASSPGGLRTEAFF.

This clonotype was picked up many times. V is TRBV12-5 and J is TRBJ1-1; 9 nucleotides align to TRBD1. With 6 bases clipped from V and 0 bases from J, the junction kept 14 bases outside the gene matches. Germline V gene sequence: CDR1 LGHNT, CDR2 FRNRAP. This CDR3 comprises 18 residues. Here the CDR3 reads CASGLDTGTGTMNTEAFF. The DNA for the CDR3 is TGTGCTAGTGGCCTCGACACCGGGACAGGGACGATGAACACTGAAGCTTTCTTT.

This clonotype was observed a handful of times. The gene calls are TRBV12-3 or TRBV12-4 and TRBJ2-7; D could derive from TRBD1 or TRBD2 (5 bases each). The CDR3 has 14 residues. Trimming pared 8 bases from V and 5 bases from J, leaving 19 bases between. The CDR3 spells CASSPGGFGNEQYF. For the CDR3, the DNA is TGTGCCAGCTCCCCTGGGGGTTTTGGCAACGAGCAGTACTTC.

The chain joins TRBV5-4 to TRBJ2-2; 10 bases line up with TRBD1. With 4 bases clipped from V and 6 bases from J, the junction kept 6 bases outside the gene matches. The V gene's germline CDR1 is SGHNT and CDR2 YYREEE (reference sequence). This CDR3 is built from 15 residues. This CDR3 is CASSIGTGVAGELFF. The CDR3 DNA reads as TGTGCCAGCAGCATAGGGACAGGGGTTGCCGGGGAGCTGTTTTTT.

The chain uses TRBV4-3 and TRBJ2-3; D unresolved. CDR1 is LGHNA, CDR2 YSLEER, per germline. Trimming took 0 bases from V and 0 from J, leaving 7 bases between them. There are 15 residues in the CDR3. The CDR3 DNA reads as TGCGCCAGCAGCCAAGAGGGGTCTAGCACAGATACGCAGTATTTT. Translation gives CASSQEGSSTDTQYF.

This clonotype showed up just a few times. This rearrangement joins TRBV14 to TRBJ1-5; tentative D call: TRBD1 (6 bases). The V end was cut by 0 bases, the J end by 9 bases, with 6 bases between. The V gene's germline CDR1 is SGHDN and CDR2 FVKESK. The CDR3 loop spans 12 amino acids. DNA for the CDR3: TGTGCCAGCAGCCAAGAGACAGGGCCCCAGCATTTT. It specifies CASSQETGPQHF.

Concerning this clonotype itself: This may stem from a read error, because a much larger clone lies one nucleotide away. The chain is built from TRBV12-3 or TRBV12-4 and TRBJ2-1, with 8 bases matching TRBD1. The CDR3 spans 14 residues. V shed 6 bases and J 7 bases; nucleotides not matched to a gene: 8. The CDR3 nucleotides are TGTGCCAGCAGCTCCTGGGACAGGAAAAATGAGCAGTTCTTC. Protein product: CASSSWDRKNEQFF.

For this clonotype: This could be a read error, since a much larger clone is one nucleotide away. The chain carries TRBV12-3 or TRBV12-4 and TRBJ2-7, with no clear D. The CDR3 extends over 13 amino acids. Here the CDR3 reads CVSSTGPFYEQYF. In DNA form, the CDR3 reads TGTGTCAGCAGCACCGGACCATTTTACGAGCAGTACTTC.